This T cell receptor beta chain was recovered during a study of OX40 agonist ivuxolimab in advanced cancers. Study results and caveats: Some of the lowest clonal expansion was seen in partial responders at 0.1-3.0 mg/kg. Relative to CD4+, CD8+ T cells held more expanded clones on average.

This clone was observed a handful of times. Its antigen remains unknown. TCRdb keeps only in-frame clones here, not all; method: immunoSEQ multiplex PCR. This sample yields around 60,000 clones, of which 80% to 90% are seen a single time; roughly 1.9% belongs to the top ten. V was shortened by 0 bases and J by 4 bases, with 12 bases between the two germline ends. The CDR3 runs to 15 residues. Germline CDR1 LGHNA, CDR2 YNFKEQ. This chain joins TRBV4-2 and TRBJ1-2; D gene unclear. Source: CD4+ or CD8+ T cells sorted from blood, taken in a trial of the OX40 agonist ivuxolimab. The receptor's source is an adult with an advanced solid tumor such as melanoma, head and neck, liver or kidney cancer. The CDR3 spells CASSQDLAAVYGYTF. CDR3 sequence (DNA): TGTGCCAGCAGCCAAGATTTGGCAGCAGTCTATGGCTACACCTTC.